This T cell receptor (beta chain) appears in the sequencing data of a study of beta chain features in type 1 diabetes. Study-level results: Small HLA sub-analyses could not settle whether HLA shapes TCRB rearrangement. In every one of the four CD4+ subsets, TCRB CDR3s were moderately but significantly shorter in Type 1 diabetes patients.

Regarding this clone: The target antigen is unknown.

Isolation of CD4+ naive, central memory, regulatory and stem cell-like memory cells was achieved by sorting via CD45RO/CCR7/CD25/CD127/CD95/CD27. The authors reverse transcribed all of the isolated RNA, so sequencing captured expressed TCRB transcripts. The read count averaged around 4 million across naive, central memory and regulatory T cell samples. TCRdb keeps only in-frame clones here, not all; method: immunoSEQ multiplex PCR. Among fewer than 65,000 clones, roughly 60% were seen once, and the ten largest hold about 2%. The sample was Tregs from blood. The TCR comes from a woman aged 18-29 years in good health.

The CDR3 reads CASSTLTTDTQYF. The CDR3, as DNA: TGTGCCAGCAGCACTCTCACCACAGATACGCAGTATTTT. The chain links TRBV9 to TRBJ2-3; D is unclear. The CDR3 sequence is 13 residues long. V was clipped by 4 bases and J by 2 bases, with 8 bases between them. CDR1 SGDLS and CDR2 YYNGEE come from the germline V gene.